This T cell receptor (beta chain) appears in the sequencing data of a study of blood T cell repertoires in COVID-19. Study-wide context: There were acute and convalescent COVID-19 samples, and they came from the United States, Italy and Spain. The analysed material was cDNA or gDNA that came from T cells, B-cell-depleted T cells, or PBMCs.

The CDR3 contains 13 residues. The V gene's germline CDR1 is SQVTM and CDR2 ANQGSEA. Seattle's enrolled individuals joined amid active infection and were then monitored longitudinally. Study processing details: The authors estimated nucleated cell counts from reference gene primer amplification. Repertoires were generated with immunoSEQ multiplex PCR, while TCRdb's copy carries only in-frame clones and drops some. The V and J calls and clone size come from that table; D and trimming were worked out from the DNA. The sample has some 100,000 clones; 80% to 90% are singletons. The sample taken for sequencing was peripheral blood. This clonotype originated in a middle-aged man with COVID-19, enrolled during active disease. The rearrangement joins TRBV29-1 to TRBJ2-7; 7 nucleotides match TRBD1. DNA of the CDR3: TGCACTATTTTGGGGCCAGGGGGCTACGAGCAGTACTTC. This gives the protein CTILGPGGYEQYF.